This T cell receptor beta chain is drawn from a study of T cell repertoires in cytomegalovirus infection. Whole-study context: From public TCR beta signatures came an indication of both CMV infection and matching HLA type. Findings of the study overall: Dominating the ex vivo response were HLA-C-restricted CMV-specific TCR beta clonotypes. Summed frequency of public TCR beta families distinguished CMV carriers with the relevant HLA.

To note about this clonotype: What it binds is not known.

TCRdb re-analysed the reads in MiXCR, keeping a single row per CDR3 protein. The sample gives around 740,000 distinct CDR3 sequences, about 40% of which show up once; 2.5% to 3.5% is in the top ten. V lost 0 bases, J lost 5 bases, and 5 bases stayed unmatched. Germline CDR1 reads MNHEY; CDR2 reads SVGAGI. The CDR3 loop spans 16 amino acids. Specimen: PBMCs. The chain carries TRBV6-5 and TRBJ2-1, with 9 positions matching TRBD2. The source is a human donor in good health (CMV status not recorded). Some clones in this sample may be carry-over from other donors' samples. The DNA of the CDR3 is TGTGCCAGCAGTTACTCGCTAGCGGGAAACCACAATGAGCAGTTCTTC. Its translation: CASSYSLAGNHNEQFF.